This T cell receptor (beta chain) was observed in a study of PD-L1 blockade in urothelial cancer (dated by TCRdb to about 2017). Concerning the study at large: Therapy was started in the mid-2010s for all patients, and atezolizumab 1,200 mg was administered intravenously every 3 weeks. Durable clinical benefit meant progression-free survival longer than 6 months, and TCR features were also tested against progression-free and overall survival. Blood samples were analyzed at two time points: 3 weeks after treatment start (second dose) and 6 weeks after treatment start. Twenty-five of 29 patients were males with bladder-origin urothelial cancer, and about 65% of the 29 reported a prior smoking history. The study, an exploratory multi-omic analysis, examined somatic, immune and clinical correlates of response to PD-L1 blockade with atezolizumab in urothelial cancer. Over 28 patients had pretreatment blood TCR-seq, roughly 25 had at least one posttreatment blood collection, and roughly 25 had tumor TCR-seq. Pretreatment tumor samples, along with matched peripheral blood serially collected before and after atezolizumab treatment, were subjected to TCR sequencing. Whole exome sequencing and RNA sequencing of pretreatment tumors were performed alongside TCR sequencing in the same patients. Blood samples gave median yields of around 150,000 T cells and around 88,000 unique TCRs, along with a median clonality of around 0.08. Patients had an ECOG performance status of 0 or 1 and had received between 0 and 3 prior chemotherapy regimens. Durable clinical benefit was achieved by nine patients and was not achieved by 20 patients.

The CDR3 holds 12 amino acids from the cysteine to the phenylalanine. The retained sequence is limited to the CDR3, 36 bases, with the frame set at the first base. V loses 8 bases, J loses 8 bases, and the germline ends lie 15 bases apart. Reading the germline V gene (reference sequence) gives CDR1 MNHEY and CDR2 SMNVEV. Sample time point, as interpreted from the label and publication: pretreatment peripheral blood. The cohort included under 35 patients with locally advanced or metastatic urothelial carcinoma who were treated at Memorial Sloan Kettering on a trial protocol. Peripheral blood mononuclear cells were collected pretreatment and during treatment, with between 1 and 8 total time points per patient. The Qiagen DNeasy Blood extraction kit was used to purify genomic DNA from total PBMCs and tumor samples. PBMCs were collected pretreatment and during treatment, and were isolated and stored as previously described.

This clone has only a few counts. It has no known antigen specificity. One base away there is no much larger clone; base qualities are not given. Beyond this particular receptor, the publication reports: Improved progression-free and overall survival was associated with having pretreatment peripheral blood TCR clonality below the median. Because the sample size was small (n of about 27) and many of the analyses were exploratory, the results are meant to be hypothesis-generating. At 3 weeks after the start of treatment, tumor-associated TCR clones in peripheral blood had expanded more in patients with durable benefit (n ≈ 20, p = 0.022).

Synthetic TCR analog templates were spiked into each PCR so that absolute template abundance could be estimated from read counts. The immunoSEQ assay was used to amplify TCRbeta CDR3 regions from genomic DNA with bias-controlled V and J gene primers. Sequencing of rearranged TCRbeta segments was performed at approximately 20X coverage. The authors' analysis ran thus. Clustering was used to correct sequencing errors, and CDR3s were annotated against IMGT to assign V, D and J genes. Only productive TCRbeta rearrangements were used in downstream analyses, excluding out-of-frame or stop-codon sequences. To compute clonality, Shannon entropy was normalized by the log of the number of unique productive sequences and then subtracted from one. Clones differing between time points or between blood and tumor were identified by Fisher's exact test with Benjamini-Hochberg correction at adjusted p below 0.01. TCRdb provides this immuneACCESS table in a form limited to in-frame rearrangements. Some clones are lacking; in checked studies, under half of them reflect an unresolved V gene, and why the rest are absent is not known. V and J calls and clone size are those listed in that table; D and trimming were worked out from the DNA. The sample records more than 90,000 clones, roughly 87% of which are singletons. The leading ten clones occupy 2% of the sample.

This sequence uses TRBV27 and TRBJ1-2; TRBD1 might be the D gene, on 6 matching bases. This specimen was PBMCs, taken around atezolizumab (anti-PD-L1) treatment. This TCR was sampled from a man aged 55 to 70 with urothelial cancer. The CDR3 protein is CASGSGAKGYTF. The DNA sequence reads TGTGCCAGCGGCTCAGGGGCGAAAGGCTACACCTTC.